This TCR beta chain was captured in a study of spatial heterogeneity in lung cancer. Individual TCR cDNA molecules each bore their own unique molecular identifier. Each CDR3 protein gets one entry after TCRdb re-called the 5' RACE reads with MiXCR. The data contain roughly 15,000 distinct CDR3 sequences, approximately 7.5% of them singletons. The CDR3 is made up of 16 amino acids. The germline gives CDR1 MGHRA, CDR2 YSYEKL. Germline trimming cut 4 bases from V and 7 bases from J; bases unmatched to any gene: 8. This clonotype was counted only a few times. Time point here: sample taken at primary tumor resection. Whole RNA was taken from tumor, nontumor lung or frozen PBMC; it was then sequenced unsorted. Donors were roughly 70 untreated early-stage non-small cell lung cancer patients.

V is TRBV4-1 and J is TRBJ2-3, with 13 bases lining up with TRBD2. The clonotype was recovered from a female donor with early-stage non-small cell lung cancer. Here the sequenced sample was PBMCs, taken at surgery. The CDR3 is CASSPWGLAGPHTQYF. CDR3 in DNA: TGCGCCAGCAGCCCCTGGGGACTAGCGGGACCCCATACGCAGTATTTT.